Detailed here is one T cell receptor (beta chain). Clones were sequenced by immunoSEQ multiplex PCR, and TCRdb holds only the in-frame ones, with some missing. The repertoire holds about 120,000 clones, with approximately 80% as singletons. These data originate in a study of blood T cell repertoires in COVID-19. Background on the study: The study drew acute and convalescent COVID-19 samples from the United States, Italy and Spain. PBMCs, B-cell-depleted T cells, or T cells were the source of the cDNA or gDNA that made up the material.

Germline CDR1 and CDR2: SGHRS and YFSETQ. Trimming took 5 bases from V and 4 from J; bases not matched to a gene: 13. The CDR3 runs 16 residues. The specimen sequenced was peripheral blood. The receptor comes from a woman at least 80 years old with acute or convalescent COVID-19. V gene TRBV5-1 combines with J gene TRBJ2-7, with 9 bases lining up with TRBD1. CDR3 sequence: CASRPDPGQGSYEQYF. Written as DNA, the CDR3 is TGCGCCAGCAGACCTGACCCGGGACAGGGAAGTTACGAGCAGTACTTC.